This T cell receptor (beta chain) was recorded in a study of blood T cell repertoires in COVID-19. For the study at large: Spain, Italy and the United States supplied samples that represented acute and convalescent COVID-19. From T cells, B-cell-depleted T cells, or PBMCs came the material, which was cDNA or gDNA.

V shed 0 bases and J 3 bases; nucleotides not matched to a gene: 4. From germline, CDR1 is MNHNY and CDR2 SVGAGI (reference sequence). This CDR3 contains 16 residues. Study processing details: Nucleated cell counts were estimated from reference gene primer amplification. Assay used: immunoSEQ multiplex PCR; TCRdb lists only in-frame clones, some missing. Clone size and the V and J calls come from that table; the DNA yielded D and trimming. The data show roughly 95,000 clones, around 80% seen once. The clonotype originates from a man aged 50-60 years with active or convalescent COVID-19. This chain connects TRBV6-6 to TRBJ1-1, with 10 bases identical to TRBD1. Sequencing was done on a sample of peripheral blood. CDR3 protein: CASSYSSGTGDTEAFF. DNA of the CDR3: TGTGCCAGCAGTTACTCTTCTGGGACAGGGGACACTGAAGCTTTCTTT.